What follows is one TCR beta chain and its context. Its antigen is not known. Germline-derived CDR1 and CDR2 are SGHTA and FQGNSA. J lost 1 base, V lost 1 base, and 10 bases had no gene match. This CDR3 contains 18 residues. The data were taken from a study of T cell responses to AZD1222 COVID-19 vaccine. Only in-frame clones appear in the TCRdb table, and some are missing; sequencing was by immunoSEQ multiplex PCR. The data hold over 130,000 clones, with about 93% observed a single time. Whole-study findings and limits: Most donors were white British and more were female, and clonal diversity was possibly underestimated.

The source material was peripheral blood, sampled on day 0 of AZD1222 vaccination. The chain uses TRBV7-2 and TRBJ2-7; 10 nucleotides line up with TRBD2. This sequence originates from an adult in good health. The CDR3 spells CASSLGLRVAGGSYEQYF. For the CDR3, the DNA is TGTGCCAGCAGCTTAGGTCTTCGGGTAGCGGGAGGATCCTACGAGCAGTACTTC.